These 8 T cell receptor beta chains originate from one sample sequenced in a study of blood T cells in healthy people across ages (dated by TCRdb to between 2014 and 2017). Library construction relied on 5' RACE. Sequenced using an Illumina HiSeq 2500. The second PCR ran for roughly 6 to 11 cycles and used a J-beta primer mix along with a sample-barcoded 5' primer. The public sequencing data were trimmed at Q25 with fastp and processed into clonotypes with MiXCR by TCRdb, which kept only in-frame beta chains. Rows merge per CDR3 protein into single entries with the most common DNA and genes. A total of about 700,000 distinct CDR3 sequences appear in this sample, about 30% of them only once. The top ten constitute roughly 14% of the sample. Sample: blood. The receptor set was obtained from a woman at least 80 years old in good health. Donor details come from another sample of the same person, matched by shared clones.

This clonotype has ten or more counts. DNA for the CDR3: TGCGCCAGCAGCTTGGATGGACAGCTCTATGGCTACACCTTC. Encoded protein: CASSLDGQLYGYTF. The chain couples TRBV5-1 to TRBJ1-2; possibly TRBD1 for D (6 bases). Deletions cut 0 bases from V and 4 bases from J, with 10 bases between. In germline, CDR1 is SGHRS, CDR2 YFSETQ. There are 14 residues in the CDR3.

This clonotype has a handful of counts. A single base separates this from a much larger clone, so it may be a read error. The chain links TRBV20-1 to TRBJ2-7; 7 bases match TRBD2. Germline assignment: CDR1 DFQATT and CDR2 SNEGSKA (reference sequence). This CDR3 is built from 14 residues. The ends lost 1 base at V and 7 bases at J; junction bases unmatched: 10. CDR3 sequence: CSARGWRGYNEQYF. CDR3 coding DNA: TGCAGTGCTAGAGGGTGGCGGGGGTACAATGAGCAGTACTTC.

This clonotype was recorded at least ten times. The V gene is TRBV9, the J gene TRBJ2-5, with D unresolved. Trimming shortened V by 4 bases and J by 1 base, and 8 bases separated the two germline ends. CDR3 length: 13 amino acids. Germline loops: CDR1 SGDLS, CDR2 YYNGEE. The CDR3 DNA follows: TGTGCCAGCAGCTCCAGAGTCCAAGAGACCCAGTACTTC. Residues: CASSSRVQETQYF.

J is TRBJ1-5 and V is TRBV12-3 or TRBV12-4; TRBD1 is a possible D gene (6 bases). The germline V and J ends were trimmed by 6 bases and 6 bases, with 12 bases remaining between them. This CDR3 comprises 13 residues. This CDR3 reads CASRTGVVQPQHF. Here the CDR3 DNA reads TGTGCCAGCAGGACAGGAGTAGTTCAGCCCCAGCATTTT.

This clonotype occurred a few times. The V and J genes are TRBV30 and TRBJ1-2; D ambiguous. This CDR3 spans 12 amino acids. V gave up 1 base and J gave up 4 bases, with 7 bases separating them. The V gene's germline CDR1 is GTSNPN and CDR2 SVGIG (reference sequence). In DNA, the CDR3 is TGTGCCTGGAGTGACGGAATCTATGGCTACACCTTC. The encoded protein is CAWSDGIYGYTF.

CDR3 in amino acids: CSVGDRGLYEQYF. The CDR3, as DNA: TGCAGCGTCGGGGACAGGGGGCTCTACGAGCAGTACTTC. V and J are TRBV29-1 and TRBJ2-7; 12 positions agree with TRBD1. V lost 6 bases to trimming and J lost 3 bases; unmatched junction nucleotides: 3. This CDR3 is built from 13 residues. Germline CDR1 SQVTM, CDR2 ANQGSEA.

A single count supports this clonotype. The chain uses TRBV20-1 and TRBJ1-5, with TRBD1 matching 11 bases. Germline values: CDR1 DFQATT, CDR2 SNEGSKA (reference sequence). This CDR3 has 16 amino acids. Losses at the gene ends were 6 bases for V and 1 base for J; bases not matched to a gene: 8. CDR3 region: CSADWTGGMSNQPQHF. CDR3 bases: TGCAGTGCAGACTGGACAGGGGGCATGAGCAATCAGCCCCAGCATTTT.

In its sample, this clonotype was seen many times. CDR3 in DNA: TGTGCCAGCAGCCCAGGGACAGGATCGGATACGCAGTATTTT. Translated, it gives CASSPGTGSDTQYF. The rearrangement links TRBV7-9 to TRBJ2-3; 8 bases agree with TRBD1. Germline assignment: CDR1 SEHNR and CDR2 FQNEAQ (reference sequence). After removal of 5 bases from V and 6 bases from J, the junction contained 7 bases not matched to a gene. The CDR3 has 14 residues.